These T cell receptor beta chains were read from a single sample in a study of shared clonotypes between healthy human individuals. The repertoire was sequenced with immunoSEQ multiplex PCR; TCRdb's copy has only in-frame clones and lacks some. The table has some 450,000 clones, more than 70% seen once. Sequencing was performed on PBMCs. These receptors originate from a woman in her forties in good health. Some clones in this sample may be carry-over from other donors' samples. Each CDR3 is given with its conserved first and last residue. A D gene is named only where the DNA matches it firmly. The listing skips clone size in some rows; elsewhere it reads once, few, many or a size class.

>NA|TRBJ2-3|NA|TRBV29-1
TGCAGCGTTGAGGGGGTTGGGTGGCAAGATACGCAGTATTTT
CSVEGVGWQDTQYF
>NA|TRBJ2-7|NA|TRBV19
TGTGCCAGTCGCGACTTGGGGGATTACGAGCAGTACTTC
CASRDLGDYEQYF
>NA|TRBJ2-7|TRBD1|TRBV4-2
TGTGCCAGCAGCCACCCCTCCCAGGGGGTGAGATCCTACGAGCAGTACTTC
CASSHPSQGVRSYEQYF
>NA|TRBJ2-7|TRBD1|TRBV11-2
TGTGCCAGCACTTACTCTCGGACAGGGTCCTACGAGCAGTACTTC
CASTYSRTGSYEQYF
>few|TRBJ1-1|TRBD1|TRBV5-6
TGTGCCAGCAGCTTGGGGACAGGAGACATGAACACTGAAGCTTTCTTT
CASSLGTGDMNTEAFF
>NA|TRBJ1-1|NA|TRBV7-9
TGTGCCAGCAGCCAGACGGGGGGGTACACTGAAGCTTTCTTT
CASSQTGGYTEAFF
>NA|TRBJ2-3|TRBD1|TRBV11-3
TGTGCCAGCAGCTTAGAGGGACAGCCCACAGATACGCAGTATTTT
CASSLEGQPTDTQYF
>NA|TRBJ2-3|NA|TRBV5-1
TGCGCCAGCAGCTTGGTTCCCCCAGATACGCAGTATTTT
CASSLVPPDTQYF
>NA|TRBJ2-5|TRBD1|TRBV15
TGTGCCACCAGCAGAGGAGGGACAGGGCAAGAGACCCAGTACTTC
CATSRGGTGQETQYF
>once|TRBJ2-7|NA|TRBV7-3
TGTGCCAGCAGCTTAAAAATTAGCCCCTACTACGAGCAGTACTTC
CASSLKISPYYEQYF
>NA|TRBJ2-7|NA|TRBV11-2
TGTGCCAGCAGCTTACAGTCCACGTGGGACTACGAGCAGTACTTC
CASSLQSTWDYEQYF
>NA|TRBJ2-7|TRBD2|TRBV6-1
TGTGCCAGCAGTGAAGTTTCGGGAGGGCCTAACGAGCAGTACTTC
CASSEVSGGPNEQYF
>NA|TRBJ2-7|NA|TRBV7-8
TGTGCCAGCAGCGACTCGGGGAAAAATTACTACGAGCAGTACTTC
CASSDSGKNYYEQYF
>NA|TRBJ1-1|NA|TRBV2
TGTGCCAGCAAATGGACCCCTTCGAACACTGAAGCTTTCTTT
CASKWTPSNTEAFF
>NA|TRBJ1-4|NA|TRBV5-5
TGTGCCAGCAGCTTGGTTTGGTCAGAGAATGAAAAACTGTTTTTT
CASSLVWSENEKLFF
>NA|TRBJ2-1|TRBD1|TRBV5-1
TGCGCCAGCAGCCCCGGGACAGCCAATGAGCAGTTCTTC
CASSPGTANEQFF
>once|TRBJ1-5|NA|TRBV6-1
TGTGCCAGCAGTGAAGCTTGGGTGTTCAATCAGCCCCAGCATTTT
CASSEAWVFNQPQHF
>many|TRBJ2-1|NA|TRBV5-6
TGTGCCAGCAGCCGTCCGGGGCAGGGGTGGGGTGAGCAGTTCTTC
CASSRPGQGWGEQFF
>many|TRBJ1-1|NA|TRBV25-1
TGTGCCAGCAGTGAGGGGGCGGGGGGAGTCACTGAAGCTTTCTTT
CASSEGAGGVTEAFF
>NA|TRBJ1-5|NA|TRBV27
TGTGCCAGCAGTCCCATGTGGGGGGTTGCTCAGCCCCAGCATTTT
CASSPMWGVAQPQHF
>many|TRBJ2-1|NA|TRBV19
TGTGCCAGTAGTCCTAGACCTGTGACACTGGGACATGAGCAGTTCTTC
CASSPRPVTLGHEQFF
>NA|TRBJ2-3|NA|TRBV29-1
TGCAGCGTTGACAGCGGAGATACGCAGTATTTT
CSVDSGDTQYF